This T cell receptor (beta chain) was recorded in a study of vaccination effects on CD4 cells after COVID-19. Whole-study context: Researchers drew samples from a few convalescent patients early and late after vaccination. After about 2 million PBMC were placed in each well, they were cultured with approximately 10 IU/ml IL-2 and roughly 10 ug/ml peptides.

With respect to this clone: Antigen: not known.

Investigators separated out CD4+ T cells once around 10 days of culture had passed. It was between March and December 2020 that the person had a SARS-CoV-2 infection confirmed by PCR. Of the BNT162b2 and mRNA-1273 vaccines, participants received two doses of one or the other. Both day 3 and day 7 saw half the medium replaced with IL-2 medium. Clones were sequenced by immunoSEQ multiplex PCR, and TCRdb holds only the in-frame ones, with some missing. The sample has some 31,000 clones, around 80% seen once. V lost 5 bases to trimming and J lost 2 bases, with 13 bases between them. The CDR3 has 14 residues. Per the germline V gene, CDR1 is SGHNT and CDR2 is YYREEE (reference sequence).

The V and J genes are TRBV5-4 and TRBJ2-5; D might be TRBD2 (5 bases). This clonotype was obtained from a human donor who had a prior SARS-CoV-2 infection. The sequenced sample was CD4+ T cells from PBMCs cultured without peptide, obtained after COVID-19 vaccination. CDR3 sequence: CASSLGLDQETQYF. The CDR3 coding sequence is TGTGCCAGCAGTTTAGGACTGGATCAAGAGACCCAGTACTTC.